The 20 T cell receptor beta chains below all came from one sample that was sequenced in a study of T cell responses to AZD1222 COVID-19 vaccine. Libraries were prepared by immunoSEQ multiplex PCR; TCRdb keeps only in-frame clonotypes and omits some of them. This sample yields some 140,000 clones, of which 93% are seen a single time; more than 0.7% belongs to the top ten. The sequencing here drew on peripheral blood, taken on day 0 of AZD1222 vaccination. The origin of the receptors is an adult in good health.

This clone came up once. The chain combines TRBV5-1 with TRBJ1-1; 8 nucleotides agree with TRBD1. V lost 2 bases, J lost 4 bases, and 10 bases stayed unmatched. The CDR3 runs to 16 residues. The germline gives CDR1 SGHRS, CDR2 YFSETQ. CDR3 loop: CASSFTGGSLVTEAFF. CDR3 nucleotides: TGCGCCAGCAGCTTTACAGGGGGTTCCCTGGTCACTGAAGCTTTCTTT.

This sequence joins TRBV12-3 or TRBV12-4 and TRBJ1-1; D gene unclear. CDR3 length equals 12 residues. Trimming stripped 7 bases from V and 5 bases from J, with 11 bases between. For the CDR3, the DNA is TGTGCCAGCAACGGAGAGGGAACTGAAGCTTTCTTT. Its protein product is CASNGEGTEAFF.

The rearrangement links TRBV9 to TRBJ1-1, with D maybe TRBD1 (5 bases). The CDR3 covers 14 residues. V was trimmed by 3 bases and J by 7 bases, leaving 16 bases between them. CDR1 SGDLS and CDR2 YYNGEE come from the germline V gene. The chain's CDR3 is CASSGDPRTGEAFF. CDR3 coding DNA: TGTGCCAGCAGCGGGGACCCCAGAACAGGTGAAGCTTTCTTT.

The chain has TRBV18 and TRBJ1-1; unclear D gene. Germline lookup yields CDR1 KGHSH and CDR2 LQKENI. Between the trimmed V and J ends, which lost 4 bases and 5 bases, there was a span of 17 bases. This CDR3 is built from 15 residues. CDR3 amino acids: CASSREHTRNTEAFF. The DNA for the CDR3 is TGTGCCAGCTCACGGGAACACACAAGAAATACTGAAGCTTTCTTT.

This clone was observed a single time. The CDR3 nucleotides are TGTGCCAGCAGCTTCGGGACGGGGGCAACTAATGAAAAACTGTTTTTT. This sequence encodes CASSFGTGATNEKLFF. The rearrangement joins TRBV5-4 to TRBJ1-4; the D gene is possibly TRBD1 (5 bases). Germline V lookup: CDR1 SGHNT, CDR2 YYREEE (reference sequence). With 2 bases removed from V and 0 bases from J, the gap between germline ends came to 11 bases. The CDR3 has 16 residues.

The CDR3 loop is CASSPLAGQEWEQYF. Here the CDR3 DNA reads TGTGCCAGCTCACCGCTCGCGGGACAGGAGTGGGAGCAGTACTTC. This chain joins TRBV18 and TRBJ2-7; 8 nucleotides agree with TRBD1. This CDR3 comprises 15 residues. The V segment lost 3 bases and the J segment 7 bases; nucleotides outside the gene matches: 11. Germline lookup yields CDR1 KGHSH and CDR2 LQKENI.

This sequence joins TRBV7-9 and TRBJ1-2; D not certain. The CDR3 is 13 residues long. The germline CDR1 and CDR2 sequences are SEHNR and FQNEAQ (reference sequence). V was trimmed by 1 base and J by 8 bases, leaving 11 bases between them. CDR3 loop: CASSLESGGGYTF. CDR3 sequence (DNA): TGTGCCAGCAGCTTAGAATCCGGAGGGGGCTACACCTTC.

The chain joins TRBV7-2 to TRBJ2-5; TRBD1 matches 7 bases. Germline V gene lookup returns CDR1 SGHTA and CDR2 FQGNSA. This CDR3 has 16 amino acids. Trimming at V came to 5 bases and at J to 1 base, leaving 10 bases not matched to a gene. CDR3 in amino acids: CASSPRTGFFQETQYF. CDR3 nucleotide sequence: TGTGCCAGCAGCCCCAGGACAGGTTTCTTCCAAGAGACCCAGTACTTC.

The chain has TRBV5-4 and TRBJ1-2; perhaps TRBD1 as D (5 bases). Trimming cost V 0 bases and J 1 base, with 10 bases left between them. The CDR3 is 15 amino acids. CDR1 and CDR2 from the germline V gene are SGHNT and YYREEE (reference sequence). The CDR3 loop is CASSLAWGINYGYTF. CDR3 bases: TGTGCCAGCAGCTTGGCGTGGGGCATTAACTATGGCTACACCTTC.

CDR3 sequence (DNA): TGTGCCAGCAGCCCCGGGGGAGATTCCTACGAGCAGTACTTC. Residues: CASSPGGDSYEQYF. V is TRBV9 and J is TRBJ2-7, with a weak D call TRBD2 (6 bases). CDR3 size: 14 residues. In germline, CDR1 is SGDLS, CDR2 YYNGEE. Trimming took off 4 bases at V and 1 base at J, with 12 bases between the two ends.

The V gene is TRBV6-2 or TRBV6-3, the J gene TRBJ1-2; no clear D gene. V was clipped by 5 bases and J by 4 bases, with 20 bases between them. Germline V lookup: CDR1 MNHEY, CDR2 SVGEGT. CDR3 length: 16 amino acids. This CDR3 is CASSHPDSLRVYGYTF. Written as DNA, the CDR3 is TGTGCCAGCAGTCACCCGGACTCTCTCCGGGTCTATGGCTACACCTTC.

The V call is TRBV6-5, the J call TRBJ1-1; D perhaps matches TRBD1 (6 bases). The germline gives CDR1 MNHEY, CDR2 SVGAGI. The CDR3 loop spans 14 amino acids. V was cut by 2 bases and J by 8 bases, with 15 bases left in between. CDR3 residues: CASSYQVGQSEAFF. The CDR3, as DNA: TGTGCCAGCAGTTACCAGGTAGGACAGTCGGAAGCTTTCTTT.

The CDR3 DNA reads as TGTGCCAGTAGTATGGCGGCCGACTATGGCTACACCTTC. It codes for CASSMAADYGYTF. The chain recombines TRBV19 with TRBJ1-2; D gene unclear. V shed 3 bases and J shed 3 bases, with 8 bases lying between them. The CDR3 has 13 residues. The germline V gene encodes CDR1 LNHDA and CDR2 SQIVND (reference sequence).

This chain uses TRBV11-2 with TRBJ2-7; the D gene could be TRBD1 or TRBD2 (5 bases each). Trimming shortened V by 5 bases and J by 7 bases, and 15 bases separated the two germline ends. The CDR3 extends over 13 amino acids. The germline V gene encodes CDR1 SGHAT and CDR2 FQNNGV. In DNA form, the CDR3 reads TGTGCCAGCAGCCTCGGGACGGAGGAGGAGCAGTACTTC. Its translation: CASSLGTEEEQYF.

The rearrangement uses TRBV19 and TRBJ2-7; D is perhaps TRBD2 (6 bases). Germline V gene sequence: CDR1 LNHDA, CDR2 SQIVND (reference sequence). V shed 10 bases and J shed 3 bases, with 16 bases lying between them. The CDR3 runs to 13 residues. CDR3 bases: TGTGCCATCCCCTCGGGGGTCGGCTACGAGCAGTACTTC. It translates to CAIPSGVGYEQYF.

This sequence joins TRBV4-1 and TRBJ1-5, with 8 nucleotides matching TRBD1. The CDR3 has 15 residues. CDR1 and CDR2 from the germline V gene are MGHRA and YSYEKL. J gave up 4 bases and V 4 bases, and 6 bases lay outside the gene matches. CDR3 nucleotide sequence: TGCGCCAGCAGCCTCCTCCGGGACAGGAATCAGCCCCAGCATTTT. Its protein is CASSLLRDRNQPQHF.

This sequence joins TRBV5-6 and TRBJ1-1, with D perhaps matching TRBD1 (6 bases). Germline CDR1 SGHDT, CDR2 YYEEEE. V was trimmed by 2 bases and J by 4 bases, leaving 12 bases between them. The length of the CDR3 is 14 residues. CDR3 DNA: TGTGCCAGCAGCTTAGACAGGTACTCCACTGAAGCTTTCTTT. Protein: CASSLDRYSTEAFF.

This chain uses TRBV3-1 (or the pseudogene TRBV3-2) with TRBJ2-7; a possible D gene is TRBD1 (5 bases). Per the germline V gene, CDR1 is LGHDT and CDR2 is YNNKEL (reference sequence). CDR3 length: 14 amino acids. Trimming removed 0 bases at V and 2 bases at J, with 8 bases between. The CDR3 coding sequence is TGTGCCAGCAGCCAAGATTGGGGCCCCTACGAGCAGTACTTC. It translates to CASSQDWGPYEQYF.

This clone was seen a single time. J is TRBJ2-1 and V is TRBV28; D is unclear. V lost 5 bases, J lost 5 bases, and 4 bases lay in between. Germline V gene data show CDR1 as MDHEN and CDR2 as SYDVKM. The length of the CDR3 is 11 residues. CDR3 sequence (DNA): TGTGCCAGCAGTACAAACAATGAGCAGTTCTTC. It specifies CASSTNNEQFF. Filled out from reference TRBV28 and TRBJ2-1, the complete variable domain reads DVKVTQSSRYLVKRTGEKVFLECVQDMDHENMFWYRQDPGLGLRLIYFSYDVKMKEKGDIPEGYSVSREKKERFSLILESASTNQTSMYLCASSTNNEQFFGPGTRLTVL.

This chain connects TRBV21-1 to TRBJ1-5. TRBV21-1 is described as a pseudogene. The CDR3 totals 13 residues. The CDR3 region has the DNA TGTGCCAGCAGGTTTAGGGGGGTTCAGCCCCAGCATTTT. Amino acids: CASRFRGVQPQHF.